Presented here are 30 T cell receptor beta chains from one specimen sequenced in a study. TCRdb re-derived calls from the 5' RACE reads in MiXCR, one entry per CDR3 protein. The sample has around 5,600 distinct CDR3 sequences; 65% to 75% are singletons. Sequencing input: memory CD4+ T cells sorted from a lymph node. Stated subset: memory CD4+ T cells, CD4+CD45RO+CD25-. These receptors were collected from a female donor with breast cancer.

The V and J genes are TRBV12-3 or TRBV12-4 and TRBJ2-3; possibly TRBD1 or TRBD2 for D (5 bases each). Trimming took off 6 bases at V and 5 bases at J, with 9 bases between the two ends. The CDR3 is 12 residues long. The CDR3 region is CASRGVRDTQYF. The CDR3 DNA reads TGTGCCAGCAGGGGGGTAAGAGATACGCAGTATTTT.

The chain carries TRBV4-2 and TRBJ2-4, with TRBD1 identical over 7 bases. The junction had 12 bases not matched to a gene; V was cut back by 4 bases and J by 6 bases. CDR1 is LGHNA and CDR2 is YNFKEQ in the germline V gene. The CDR3 consists of 16 residues. The CDR3 nucleotides are TGTGCCAGCAGCCCCCAGGGACAGTCTTGGGGAAACATTCAGTACTTC. Translation: CASSPQGQSWGNIQYF.

This sequence joins TRBV7-6 and TRBJ2-5; TRBD1 matches 9 bases. J lost 5 bases, V lost 2 bases, and 6 bases had no gene match. CDR3 size: 15 residues. Germline CDR1 reads SGHVS; CDR2 reads FNYEAQ. CDR3 sequence (DNA): TGTGCCAGCAGCTTACCGGGACAGGGTTTCGAGACCCAGTACTTC. It translates to CASSLPGQGFETQYF.

In this sample, this clonotype turned up a few times. This sequence joins TRBV20-1 and TRBJ1-1; D unclear. Between the trimmed V and J ends, which lost 0 bases and 2 bases, there was a span of 1 base. From germline, CDR1 is DFQATT and CDR2 SNEGSKA (reference sequence). CDR3 length equals 11 residues. In nucleotides, the CDR3 is TGCAGTGCTAGAGAAAACACTGAAGCTTTCTTT. Translation: CSARENTEAFF.

This rearrangement joins TRBV9 to TRBJ1-1; D is unclear. This CDR3 has 13 residues. V was shortened by 0 bases and J by 1 base, with 4 bases between the two germline ends. Germline CDR1 is SGDLS and CDR2 is YYNGEE. CDR3 protein: CASSVERNTEAFF. DNA of the CDR3: TGTGCCAGCAGCGTAGAAAGGAACACTGAAGCTTTCTTT.

The chain employs TRBV7-6 and TRBJ2-3; possible D gene TRBD2, 6 bases. Germline V gene lookup returns CDR1 SGHVS and CDR2 FNYEAQ. The V and J ends lost 5 bases and 4 bases respectively, with 10 bases between them. The CDR3 covers 13 residues. CDR3 in DNA: TGTGCCAGCAGCCTACGACTAGCAGATACGCAGTATTTT. As protein: CASSLRLADTQYF.

The chain couples TRBV5-1 to TRBJ2-1; tentative D call: TRBD2 (6 bases). Trimming stripped 6 bases from V and 5 bases from J, with 18 bases between. The CDR3 totals 15 residues. Germline V CDR1 and CDR2: SGHRS, YFSETQ. CDR3 amino acids: CASNERAGSDNEQFF. In nucleotides, the CDR3 is TGCGCCAGCAATGAGAGGGCGGGGTCGGACAATGAGCAGTTCTTC.

This chain joins TRBV4-1 and TRBJ2-3; 7 bases align to TRBD2. Germline values: CDR1 MGHRA, CDR2 YSYEKL. With V trimmed by 1 base and J by 5 bases, 3 bases remained unmatched. The CDR3 is 14 amino acids. This chain's CDR3 is CASSQAGGEDTQYF. DNA for the CDR3: TGCGCCAGCAGCCAAGCGGGGGGTGAAGATACGCAGTATTTT.

J is TRBJ2-7 and V is TRBV6-6; D gene ambiguous. V lost 2 bases and J 0 bases, leaving 5 bases between the germline ends. Germline lookup yields CDR1 MNHNY and CDR2 SVGAGI (reference sequence). CDR3 length: 13 amino acids. CDR3 in amino acids: CASSYGVSYEQYF. CDR3 coding DNA: TGTGCCAGCAGTTACGGGGTCTCCTACGAGCAGTACTTC.

The chain couples TRBV12-3 or TRBV12-4 to TRBJ1-1; D unclear. V lost 3 bases, J lost 3 bases, and 5 bases lay in between. CDR3 length equals 12 residues. The CDR3 DNA is TGTGCCAGCAGTTTGGTGGACACTGAAGCTTTCTTT. It codes for CASSLVDTEAFF.

V is TRBV7-3 and J is TRBJ1-1, with TRBD1 identical over 7 bases. The germline V gene has CDR1 SGHTA and CDR2 FQGTGA. This CDR3 has 14 residues. V dropped 5 bases and J dropped 0; count of bases not matched to a gene: 3. The chain's CDR3 is CASSAQGLNTEAFF. Here the CDR3 DNA reads TGTGCCAGCAGCGCACAGGGGCTGAACACTGAAGCTTTCTTT.

CDR3 amino acids: CASSLRTGGWETQYF. The CDR3 coding sequence is TGTGCCAGCAGCTTAAGGACGGGGGGCTGGGAGACCCAGTACTTC. V usage is TRBV11-2 and J usage is TRBJ2-5; D is perhaps TRBD2 (7 bases). The CDR3 spans 15 residues. V lost 2 bases to trimming and J lost 5 bases, with 15 bases between them. Germline CDR1 SGHAT, CDR2 FQNNGV.

The rearrangement joins TRBV6-5 to TRBJ1-6; 8 bases align to TRBD1. The V gene end was trimmed by 6 bases and the J gene end by 7 bases; junction bases not matched to a gene: 2. Germline V CDR1 and CDR2: MNHEY, SVGAGI. The CDR3 sequence is 13 residues long. The chain's CDR3 is CASSGTGNSPLHF. In DNA, the CDR3 is TGTGCCAGCAGCGGGACAGGAAATTCACCCCTCCACTTT.

This clonotype has more than one count but fewer than ten. This rearrangement joins TRBV20-1 to TRBJ2-7; 7 bases map to TRBD2. V trimming: 6 bases; J trimming: 0 bases; junction bases outside the gene matches: 11. Germline V lookup: CDR1 DFQATT, CDR2 SNEGSKA (reference sequence). CDR3 length equals 15 residues. The CDR3 here is CSAEGEGGPSYEQYF. DNA of the CDR3: TGCAGTGCCGAAGGAGAGGGAGGGCCCTCCTACGAGCAGTACTTC.

This clonotype was seen a single time. The chain employs TRBV12-3 or TRBV12-4 and TRBJ1-2; TRBD1 aligns across 7 bases. J was trimmed by 7 bases and V by 3 bases; bases with no gene match: 8. There are 14 residues in the CDR3. CDR3: CASSFSAQGSGYTF. In nucleotides, the CDR3 is TGTGCCAGCAGTTTTTCGGCACAGGGGTCTGGCTACACCTTC.

V and J are TRBV12-3 or TRBV12-4 and TRBJ1-1, with no clear D. This CDR3 spans 13 amino acids. Between the trimmed V and J ends, which lost 3 bases and 1 base, there was a span of 6 bases. The CDR3 loop is CASSFYRNTEAFF. DNA for the CDR3: TGTGCCAGCAGTTTTTACAGGAACACTGAAGCTTTCTTT.

In this sample, this clonotype turned up once. One end of the junction varies from germline; a read error may be responsible. CDR3 nucleotides: TGCAGCGCTAGAACAGGGAACACTGAAGCTTTCTTT. It specifies CSARTGNTEAFF. The chain is built from TRBV20-1 and TRBJ1-1; TRBD1 is a possible D gene (5 bases). This CDR3 spans 12 amino acids. CDR1 DFQATT and CDR2 SNEGSKA come from the germline V gene (reference sequence).

J is TRBJ2-7 and V is TRBV5-6; D is unresolved. This CDR3 is 12 amino acids long. Germline V gene lookup returns CDR1 SGHDT and CDR2 YYEEEE. Trimming removed 4 bases at V and 4 bases at J, with 9 bases between. CDR3 DNA sequence: TGTGCCAGCAGCCCCCAATTATACGAGCAGTACTTC. Amino acids: CASSPQLYEQYF. The variable domain in full, completed from reference TRBV5-6 and TRBJ2-7, reads DAGVTQSPTHLIKTRGQQVTLRCSPKSGHDTVSWYQQALGQGPQFIFQYYEEEERQRGNFPDRFSGHQFPNYSSELNVNALLLGDSALYLCASSPQLYEQYFGPGTRLTVT.

The gene calls are TRBV5-5 and TRBJ1-1; D is uncertain. The CDR3 has 14 amino acids. CDR1 is SGHKS, CDR2 YYEKEE, per germline (reference sequence). Trimming took off 0 bases at V and 1 base at J, with 7 bases between the two ends. CDR3: CASSLVGANTEAFF. The CDR3, as DNA: TGTGCCAGCAGCTTGGTGGGCGCGAACACTGAAGCTTTCTTT.

The V call is TRBV20-1, the J call TRBJ2-1; TRBD1 agrees at 9 bases. CDR3 size: 14 residues. V shed 7 bases, J shed 7 bases, and the junction held 11 bases outside the gene matches. Germline values: CDR1 DFQATT, CDR2 SNEGSKA (reference sequence). The CDR3 DNA is TGCAGTGTGACAGGGGGAATTTATTATAATGAGCAGTTCTTC. Translation gives CSVTGGIYYNEQFF.

The chain is built from TRBV20-1 and TRBJ2-3; maybe TRBD2 (7 bases). The germline V gene encodes CDR1 DFQATT and CDR2 SNEGSKA (reference sequence). Trimming removed 4 bases from V and 8 bases from J, with 19 bases in between. This CDR3 contains 14 residues. The CDR3 reads CSAIMGTGGFTQYF. The DNA of the CDR3 is TGCAGTGCTATTATGGGGACGGGGGGCTTTACGCAGTATTTT.

CDR3: CASSFTTSGRSSYEQYF. The CDR3 DNA reads TGCGCCAGCAGCTTCACGACTAGCGGGAGGAGTAGTTACGAGCAGTACTTC. This chain uses TRBV5-1 with TRBJ2-7; 13 positions match TRBD2. J lost 4 bases, V lost 2 bases, and 9 bases had no gene match. The CDR3 has 17 residues. Looked up from germline, CDR1 is SGHRS and CDR2 is YFSETQ.

Regarding this clonotype: A single base separates this from a much larger clone, so it may be a read error. Without the conserved terminal phenylalanine or tryptophan, this CDR3 likely stems from a read error. The chain uses TRBV20-1 and TRBJ2-7; possible D gene TRBD2, 5 bases. The V end lost 6 bases, the J end lost 6 bases, and 24 bases lay between the germline ends. CDR3 length: 15 amino acids. Germline V gene data show CDR1 as DFQATT and CDR2 as SNEGSKA (reference sequence). The CDR3 region has the DNA TGCAGTGCCAAGGGCCCAACTAGTAGTCGCGGCGAGCAGTACCTC. This sequence encodes CSAKGPTSSRGEQYL.

As for this clonotype: One end of the junction varies from germline; a read error may be responsible. The chain carries TRBV4-2 and TRBJ2-5; D perhaps matches TRBD2 (5 bases). The CDR3 length is 16 residues. Germline V gene lookup returns CDR1 LGHNA and CDR2 YNFKEQ. Here the CDR3 DNA reads TGCGCCAGCAGCCATCCAGCGGCGCGAGGGCGGGAGACCCAGTACTTC. It yields the protein CASSHPAARGRETQYF.

This chain joins TRBV12-3 or TRBV12-4 and TRBJ2-7, with 9 bases fitting TRBD1. The CDR3 sequence is 15 residues long. The V segment lost 4 bases and the J segment 1 base; nucleotides outside the gene matches: 5. Written as DNA, the CDR3 is TGTGCCAGCAGTTCCGGGACAGGGCCATCCTACGAGCAGTACTTC. This sequence encodes CASSSGTGPSYEQYF.

The genes are TRBV18 and TRBJ2-4; the D gene is possibly TRBD1 (6 bases). Germline CDR1 reads KGHSH; CDR2 reads LQKENI. The CDR3 is 15 residues long. The germline V and J ends were trimmed by 3 bases and 1 base, with 10 bases remaining between them. CDR3 residues: CASSPAGAAKNIQYF. CDR3 nucleotide sequence: TGTGCCAGCTCACCTGCAGGGGCGGCCAAAAACATTCAGTACTTC.

A few counts support this clonotype. J is TRBJ2-1 and V is TRBV6-6, with 7 bases that match TRBD2. The germline CDR1 and CDR2 sequences are MNHNY and SVGAGI (reference sequence). The CDR3 length is 15 residues. V lost 4 bases and J lost 6; bases outside the gene matches: 9. The CDR3 sequence: CASSFQSGIRNEQFF. CDR3 nucleotides: TGTGCCAGCAGTTTTCAGAGCGGGATTCGCAATGAGCAGTTCTTC.

The V call is TRBV12-3 or TRBV12-4, the J call TRBJ1-5; no clear D gene. The CDR3 extends over 13 amino acids. V was cut by 6 bases and J by 9 bases, with 15 bases left in between. CDR3 loop: CASRGGHLGPQHF. The CDR3 DNA sequence: TGTGCCAGCAGGGGCGGGCACCTAGGGCCCCAGCATTTT.

This chain connects TRBV29-1 to TRBJ2-1; 11 bases line up with TRBD2. J was trimmed by 5 bases and V by 2 bases; bases with no gene match: 5. The germline gives CDR1 SQVTM, CDR2 ANQGSEA. The CDR3 has 15 residues. The CDR3 reads CSVERGTSGNNEQFF. DNA for the CDR3: TGCAGCGTTGAACGGGGGACTAGCGGAAACAATGAGCAGTTCTTC.

V usage is TRBV4-2 and J usage is TRBJ2-1; TRBD2 matches at 8 bases. There are 14 residues in the CDR3. Germline CDR1 is LGHNA and CDR2 is YNFKEQ. The V gene end was trimmed by 1 base and the J gene end by 9 bases; junction bases not matched to a gene: 5. CDR3 bases: TGTGCCAGCAGCCAAGCGGGAGGGGGAGGTGAGCAGTTCTTC. Its protein is CASSQAGGGGEQFF.